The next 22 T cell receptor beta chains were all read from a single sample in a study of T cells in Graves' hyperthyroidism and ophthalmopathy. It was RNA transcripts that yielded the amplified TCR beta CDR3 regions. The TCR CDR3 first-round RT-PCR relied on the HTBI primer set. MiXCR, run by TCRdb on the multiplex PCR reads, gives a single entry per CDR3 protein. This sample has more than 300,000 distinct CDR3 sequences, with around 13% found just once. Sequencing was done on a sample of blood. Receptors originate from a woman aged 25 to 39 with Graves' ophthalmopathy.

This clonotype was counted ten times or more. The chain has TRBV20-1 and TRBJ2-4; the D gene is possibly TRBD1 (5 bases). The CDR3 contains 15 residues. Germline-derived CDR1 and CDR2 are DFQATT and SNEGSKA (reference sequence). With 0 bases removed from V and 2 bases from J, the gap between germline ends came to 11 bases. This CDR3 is CSARDWQGPKNIQYF. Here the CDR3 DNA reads TGCAGTGCTAGAGATTGGCAGGGTCCCAAAAACATTCAGTACTTC.

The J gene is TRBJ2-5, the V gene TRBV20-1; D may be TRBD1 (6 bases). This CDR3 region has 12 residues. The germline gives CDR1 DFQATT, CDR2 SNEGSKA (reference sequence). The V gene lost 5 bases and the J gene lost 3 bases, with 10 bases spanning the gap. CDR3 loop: CSALSGEETQYF. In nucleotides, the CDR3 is TGCAGTGCTTTATCAGGGGAAGAGACCCAGTACTTC.

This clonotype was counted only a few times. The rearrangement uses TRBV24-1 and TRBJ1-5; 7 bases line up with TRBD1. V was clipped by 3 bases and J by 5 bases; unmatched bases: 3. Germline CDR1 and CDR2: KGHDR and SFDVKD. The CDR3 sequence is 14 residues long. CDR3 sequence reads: CATSDPRGHQPQHF. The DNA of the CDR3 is TGTGCCACCAGTGATCCGAGGGGGCATCAGCCCCAGCATTTT.

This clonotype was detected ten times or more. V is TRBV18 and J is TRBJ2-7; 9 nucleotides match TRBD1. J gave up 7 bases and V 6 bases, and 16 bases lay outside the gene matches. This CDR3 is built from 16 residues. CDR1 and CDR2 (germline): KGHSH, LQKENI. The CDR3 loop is CASSSTGQGRAGEQYF. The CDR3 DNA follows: TGTGCCAGCTCCTCTACAGGACAGGGGCGGGCAGGGGAGCAGTACTTC.

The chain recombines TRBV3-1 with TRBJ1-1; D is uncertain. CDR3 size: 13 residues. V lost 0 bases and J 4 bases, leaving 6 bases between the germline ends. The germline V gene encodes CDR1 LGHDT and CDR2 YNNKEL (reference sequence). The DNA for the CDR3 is TGTGCCAGCAGCCAAGATAAGGTCACTGAAGCTTTCTTT. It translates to CASSQDKVTEAFF.

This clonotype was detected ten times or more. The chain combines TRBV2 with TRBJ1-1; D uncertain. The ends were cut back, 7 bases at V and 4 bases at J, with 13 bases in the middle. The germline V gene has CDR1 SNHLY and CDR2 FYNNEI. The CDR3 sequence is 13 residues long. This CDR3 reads CASTRPRSTEAFF. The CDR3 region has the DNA TGTGCCAGCACCCGGCCCCGGAGCACTGAAGCTTTCTTT.

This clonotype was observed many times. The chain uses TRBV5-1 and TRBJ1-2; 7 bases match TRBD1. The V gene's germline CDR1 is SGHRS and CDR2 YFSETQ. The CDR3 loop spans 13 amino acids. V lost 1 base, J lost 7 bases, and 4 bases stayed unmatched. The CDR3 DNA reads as TGCGCCAGCAGCTTGCAACAGGGGATTGGCTACACCTTC. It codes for CASSLQQGIGYTF. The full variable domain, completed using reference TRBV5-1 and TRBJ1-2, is KAGVTQTPRYLIKTRGQQVTLSCSPISGHRSVSWYQQTPGQGLQFLFEYFSETQRNKGNFPGRFSGRQFSNSRSEMNVSTLELGDSALYLCASSLQQGIGYTFGSGTRLTVV.

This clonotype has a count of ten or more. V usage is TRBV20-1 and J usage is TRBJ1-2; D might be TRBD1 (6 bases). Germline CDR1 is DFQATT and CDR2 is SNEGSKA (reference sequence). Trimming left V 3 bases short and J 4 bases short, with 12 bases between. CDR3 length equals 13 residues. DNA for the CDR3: TGCAGTGCTAGTGCCGACAGGATCTATGGCTACACCTTC. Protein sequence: CSASADRIYGYTF.

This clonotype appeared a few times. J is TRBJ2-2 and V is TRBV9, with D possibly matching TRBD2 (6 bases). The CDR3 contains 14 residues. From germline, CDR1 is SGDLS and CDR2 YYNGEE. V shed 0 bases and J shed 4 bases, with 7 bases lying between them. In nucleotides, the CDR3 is TGTGCCAGCAGCGTAGGGAGGGGCACCGGGGAGCTGTTTTTT. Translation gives CASSVGRGTGELFF.

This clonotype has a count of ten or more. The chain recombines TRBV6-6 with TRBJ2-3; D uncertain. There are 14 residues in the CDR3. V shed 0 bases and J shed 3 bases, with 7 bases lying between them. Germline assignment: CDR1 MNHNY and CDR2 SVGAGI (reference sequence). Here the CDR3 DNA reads TGTGCCAGCAGTTACTCGACGGATACAGATACGCAGTATTTT. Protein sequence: CASSYSTDTDTQYF.

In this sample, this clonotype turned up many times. The CDR3 bases are TGTGCCAGCAGCCAAGAGGCCCACGCTAACACTGAAGCTTTCTTT. Amino acids: CASSQEAHANTEAFF. The genes are TRBV3-1 and TRBJ1-1; D gene unclear. The CDR3 has 15 amino acids. Deletions cut 0 bases from V and 2 bases from J, with 10 bases between. Germline CDR1 LGHDT, CDR2 YNNKEL (reference sequence).

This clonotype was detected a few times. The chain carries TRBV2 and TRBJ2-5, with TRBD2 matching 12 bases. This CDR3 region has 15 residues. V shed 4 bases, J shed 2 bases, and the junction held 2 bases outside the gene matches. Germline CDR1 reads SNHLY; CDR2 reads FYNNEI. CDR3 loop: CASSGLAGEQETQYF. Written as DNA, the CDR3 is TGTGCCAGCAGTGGACTAGCGGGAGAACAAGAGACCCAGTACTTC. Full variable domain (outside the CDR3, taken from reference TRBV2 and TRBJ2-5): EPEVTQTPSHQVTQMGQEVILRCVPISNHLYFYWYRQILGQKVEFLVSFYNNEISEKSEIFDDQFSVERPDGSNFTLKIRSTKLEDSAMYFCASSGLAGEQETQYFGPGTRLLVL.

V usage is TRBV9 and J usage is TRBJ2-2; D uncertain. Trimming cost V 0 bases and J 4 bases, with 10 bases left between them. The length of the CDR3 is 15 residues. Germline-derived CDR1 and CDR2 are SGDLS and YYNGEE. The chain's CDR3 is CASSVGRPSTGELFF. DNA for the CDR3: TGTGCCAGCAGCGTAGGGCGACCATCCACCGGGGAGCTGTTTTTT.

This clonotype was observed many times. In DNA form, the CDR3 reads TGTGCCACCAGTGACCCCGGGACACCCCCTTTCATGAAAAATGAGCAGTTCTTC. Translated: CATSDPGTPPFMKNEQFF. This chain links TRBV24-1 with TRBJ2-1, with D tentatively TRBD1 (6 bases). This CDR3 region has 18 residues. Germline V CDR1 and CDR2: KGHDR, SFDVKD. The V end lost 4 bases, the J end lost 7 bases, and 25 bases lay between the germline ends.

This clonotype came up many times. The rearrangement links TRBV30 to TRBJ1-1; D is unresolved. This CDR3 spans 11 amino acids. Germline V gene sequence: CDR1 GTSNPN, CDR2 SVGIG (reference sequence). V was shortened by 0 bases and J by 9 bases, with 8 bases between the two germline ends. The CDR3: CAWSVTDKAFF. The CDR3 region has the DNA TGTGCCTGGAGTGTTACAGATAAAGCTTTCTTT.

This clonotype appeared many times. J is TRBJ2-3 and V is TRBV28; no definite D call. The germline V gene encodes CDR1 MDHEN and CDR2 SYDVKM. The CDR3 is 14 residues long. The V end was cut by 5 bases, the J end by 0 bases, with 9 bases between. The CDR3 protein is CASSTSTSTDTQYF. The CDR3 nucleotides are TGTGCCAGCAGTACATCCACTAGCACAGATACGCAGTATTTT.

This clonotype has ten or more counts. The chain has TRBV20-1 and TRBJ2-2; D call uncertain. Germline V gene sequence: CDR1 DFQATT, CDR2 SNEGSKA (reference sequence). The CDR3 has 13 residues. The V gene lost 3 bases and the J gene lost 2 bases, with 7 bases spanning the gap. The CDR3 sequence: CSARTANTGELFF. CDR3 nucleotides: TGCAGTGCTAGGACGGCAAACACCGGGGAGCTGTTTTTT.

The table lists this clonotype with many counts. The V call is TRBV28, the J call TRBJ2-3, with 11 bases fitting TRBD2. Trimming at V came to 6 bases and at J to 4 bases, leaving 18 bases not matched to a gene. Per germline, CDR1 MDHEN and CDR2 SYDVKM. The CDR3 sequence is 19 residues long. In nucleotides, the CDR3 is TGTGCCAGCAGCTGGACTAGCGGGTCCCCCGTGTTGTACGCAGATACGCAGTATTTT. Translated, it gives CASSWTSGSPVLYADTQYF.

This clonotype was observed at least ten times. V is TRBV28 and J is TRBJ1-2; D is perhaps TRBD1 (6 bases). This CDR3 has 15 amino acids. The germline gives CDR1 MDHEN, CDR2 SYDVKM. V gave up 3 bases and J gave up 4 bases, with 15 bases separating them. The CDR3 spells CASSFGGPITYGYTF. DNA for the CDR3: TGTGCCAGCAGTTTCGGGGGCCCCATCACCTATGGCTACACCTTC.

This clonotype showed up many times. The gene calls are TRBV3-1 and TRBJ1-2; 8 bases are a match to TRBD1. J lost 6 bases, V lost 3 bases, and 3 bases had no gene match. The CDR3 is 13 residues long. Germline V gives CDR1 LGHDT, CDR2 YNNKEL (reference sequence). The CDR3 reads CASSHGQGHGYTF. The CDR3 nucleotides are TGTGCCAGCAGCCACGGACAGGGTCATGGCTACACCTTC.

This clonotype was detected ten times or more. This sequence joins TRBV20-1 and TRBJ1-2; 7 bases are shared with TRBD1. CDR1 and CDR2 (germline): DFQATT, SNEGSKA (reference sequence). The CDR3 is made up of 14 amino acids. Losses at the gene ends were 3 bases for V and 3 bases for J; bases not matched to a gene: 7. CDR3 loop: CSASNGGTDYGYTF. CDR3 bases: TGCAGTGCTAGTAACGGGGGGACAGACTATGGCTACACCTTC.

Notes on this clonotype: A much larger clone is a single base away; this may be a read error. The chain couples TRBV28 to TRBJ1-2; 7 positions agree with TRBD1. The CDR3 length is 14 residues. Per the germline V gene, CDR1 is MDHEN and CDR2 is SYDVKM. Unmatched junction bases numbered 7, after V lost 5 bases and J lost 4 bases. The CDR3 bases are TGTGCCAGCAGTCCTCCACAGGGGTCCTATGGCTACACCTTC. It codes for CASSPPQGSYGYTF.